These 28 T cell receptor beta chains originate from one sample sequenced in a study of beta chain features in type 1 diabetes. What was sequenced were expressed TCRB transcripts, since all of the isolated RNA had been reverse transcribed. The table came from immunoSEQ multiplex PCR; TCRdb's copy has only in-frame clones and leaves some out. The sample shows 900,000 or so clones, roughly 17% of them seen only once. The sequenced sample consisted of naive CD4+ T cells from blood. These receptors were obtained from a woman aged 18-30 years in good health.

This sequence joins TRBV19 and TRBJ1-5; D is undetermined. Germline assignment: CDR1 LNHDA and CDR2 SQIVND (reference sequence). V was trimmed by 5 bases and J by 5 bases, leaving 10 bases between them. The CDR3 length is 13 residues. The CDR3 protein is CASSEQRDQPQHF. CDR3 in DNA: TGTGCCAGTAGTGAACAGAGGGATCAGCCCCAGCATTTT.

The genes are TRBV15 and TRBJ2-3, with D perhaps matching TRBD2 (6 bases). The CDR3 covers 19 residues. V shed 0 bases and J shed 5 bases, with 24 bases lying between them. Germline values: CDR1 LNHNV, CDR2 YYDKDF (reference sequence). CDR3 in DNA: TGTGCCACCAGCAGAGATGTGAGGGCCACTAGCCCAACGGTAGATACGCAGTATTTT. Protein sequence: CATSRDVRATSPTVDTQYF.

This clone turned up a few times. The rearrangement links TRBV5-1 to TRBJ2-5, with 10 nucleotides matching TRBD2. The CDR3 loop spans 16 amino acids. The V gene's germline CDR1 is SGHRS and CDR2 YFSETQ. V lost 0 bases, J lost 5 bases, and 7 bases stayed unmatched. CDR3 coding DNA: TGCGCCAGCAGCTTGGGACCTAGCGGGAGATCTGAGACCCAGTACTTC. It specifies CASSLGPSGRSETQYF.

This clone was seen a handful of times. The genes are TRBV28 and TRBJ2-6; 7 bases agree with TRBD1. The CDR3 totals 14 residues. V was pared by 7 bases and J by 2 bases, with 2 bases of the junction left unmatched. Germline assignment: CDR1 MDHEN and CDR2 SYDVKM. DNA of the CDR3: TGTGCCAGCACCCAGGGGGCTGGGGCCAACGTCCTGACTTTC. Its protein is CASTQGAGANVLTF.

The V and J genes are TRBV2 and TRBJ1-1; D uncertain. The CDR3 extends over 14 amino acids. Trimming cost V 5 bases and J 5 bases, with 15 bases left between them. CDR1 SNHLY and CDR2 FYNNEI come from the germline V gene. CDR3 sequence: CASSIGGELTEAFF. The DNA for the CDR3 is TGTGCCAGCAGTATAGGCGGGGAGTTAACTGAAGCTTTCTTT.

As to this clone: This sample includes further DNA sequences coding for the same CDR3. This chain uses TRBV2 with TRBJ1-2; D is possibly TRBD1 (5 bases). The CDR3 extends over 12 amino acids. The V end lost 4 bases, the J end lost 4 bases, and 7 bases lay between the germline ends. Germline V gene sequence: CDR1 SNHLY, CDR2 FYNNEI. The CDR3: CASSGQGYGYTF. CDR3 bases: TGTGCCAGCAGTGGCCAGGGCTATGGCTACACCTTC. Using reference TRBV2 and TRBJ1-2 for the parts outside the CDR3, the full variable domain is EPEVTQTPSHQVTQMGQEVILRCVPISNHLYFYWYRQILGQKVEFLVSFYNNEISEKSEIFDDQFSVERPDGSNFTLKIRSTKLEDSAMYFCASSGQGYGYTFGSGTRLTVV.

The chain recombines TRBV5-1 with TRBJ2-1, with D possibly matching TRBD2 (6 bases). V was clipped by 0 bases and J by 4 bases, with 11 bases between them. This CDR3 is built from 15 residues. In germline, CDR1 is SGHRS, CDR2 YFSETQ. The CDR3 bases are TGCGCCAGCAGCTTGGTGGGACTTTTGTACAATGAGCAGTTCTTC. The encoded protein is CASSLVGLLYNEQFF.

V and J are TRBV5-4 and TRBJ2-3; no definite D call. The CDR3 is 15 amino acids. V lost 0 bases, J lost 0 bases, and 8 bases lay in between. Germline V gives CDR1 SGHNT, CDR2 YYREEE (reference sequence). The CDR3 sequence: CASSLVASSTDTQYF. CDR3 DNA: TGTGCCAGCAGCTTGGTAGCATCTAGCACAGATACGCAGTATTTT.

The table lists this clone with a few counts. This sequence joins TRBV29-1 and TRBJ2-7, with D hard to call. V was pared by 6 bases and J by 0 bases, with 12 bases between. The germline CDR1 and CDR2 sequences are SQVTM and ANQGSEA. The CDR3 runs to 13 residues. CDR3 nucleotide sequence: TGCAGCGTCGCCGCAAGATTCTCCTACGAGCAGTACTTC. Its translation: CSVAARFSYEQYF.

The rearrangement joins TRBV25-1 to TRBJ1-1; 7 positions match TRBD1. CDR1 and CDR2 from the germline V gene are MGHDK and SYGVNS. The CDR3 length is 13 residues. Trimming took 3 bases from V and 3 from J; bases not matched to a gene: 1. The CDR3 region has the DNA TGTGCCAGCAGTGAGACAGGGTACACTGAAGCTTTCTTT. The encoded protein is CASSETGYTEAFF.

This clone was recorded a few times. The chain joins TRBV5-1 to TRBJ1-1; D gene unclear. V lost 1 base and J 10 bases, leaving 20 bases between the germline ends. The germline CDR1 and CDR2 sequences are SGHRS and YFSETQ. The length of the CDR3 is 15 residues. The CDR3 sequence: CASSLSVMGGPGAFF. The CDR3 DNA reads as TGCGCCAGCAGCTTGTCTGTTATGGGCGGTCCGGGAGCTTTCTTT. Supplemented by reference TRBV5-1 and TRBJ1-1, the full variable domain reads KAGVTQTPRYLIKTRGQQVTLSCSPISGHRSVSWYQQTPGQGLQFLFEYFSETQRNKGNFPGRFSGRQFSNSRSEMNVSTLELGDSALYLCASSLSVMGGPGAFFGQGTRLTVV.

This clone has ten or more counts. CDR3 loop: CASPRGPSRPPHF. CDR3 coding DNA: TGTGCCAGCCCCCGGGGGCCATCCCGGCCCCCGCATTTT. This rearrangement joins TRBV21-1 to TRBJ1-5. TRBV21-1 is given as a pseudogene. The CDR3 loop spans 13 amino acids.

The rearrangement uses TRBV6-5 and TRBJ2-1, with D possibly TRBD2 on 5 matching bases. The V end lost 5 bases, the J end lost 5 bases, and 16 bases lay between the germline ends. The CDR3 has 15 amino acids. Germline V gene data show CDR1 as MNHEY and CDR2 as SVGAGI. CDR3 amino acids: CASSPSGRTNNEQFF. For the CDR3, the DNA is TGTGCCAGCAGTCCCAGCGGCCGGACCAACAATGAGCAGTTCTTC.

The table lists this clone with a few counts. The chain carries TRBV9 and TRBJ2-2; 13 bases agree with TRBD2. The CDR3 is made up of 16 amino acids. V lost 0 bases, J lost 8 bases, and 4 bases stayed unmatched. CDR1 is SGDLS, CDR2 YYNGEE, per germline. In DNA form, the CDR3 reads TGTGCCAGCAGCGTAGACCCACTAGCGGGAGGGGGGGAGCTGTTTTTT. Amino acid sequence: CASSVDPLAGGGELFF.

As DNA, the CDR3 is TGTGCCACCAGCAGAGATGTTCAGGGATCCGAGCAGTACTTC. Protein product: CATSRDVQGSEQYF. This chain joins TRBV15 and TRBJ2-7, with D perhaps TRBD1 (5 bases). Trimming took 0 bases from V and 6 from J, leaving 12 bases between them. The CDR3 consists of 14 residues. Per germline, CDR1 LNHNV and CDR2 YYDKDF (reference sequence).

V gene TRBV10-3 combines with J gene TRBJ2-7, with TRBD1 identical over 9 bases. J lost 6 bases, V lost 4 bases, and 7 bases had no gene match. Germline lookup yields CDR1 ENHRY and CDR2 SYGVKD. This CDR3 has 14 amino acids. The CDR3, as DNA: TGTGCCATCAGTGGGGGGACAGGGTTGAGCGAGCAGTACTTC. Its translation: CAISGGTGLSEQYF.

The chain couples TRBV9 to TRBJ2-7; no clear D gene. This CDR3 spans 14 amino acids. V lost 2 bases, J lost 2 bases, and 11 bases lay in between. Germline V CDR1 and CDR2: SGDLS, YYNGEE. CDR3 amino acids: CASSVGGAPYEQYF. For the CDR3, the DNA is TGTGCCAGCAGCGTTGGCGGAGCCCCCTACGAGCAGTACTTC. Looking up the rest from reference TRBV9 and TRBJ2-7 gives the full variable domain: DSGVTQTPKHLITATGQRVTLRCSPRSGDLSVYWYQQSLDQGLQFLIQYYNGEERAKGNILERFSAQQFPDLHSELNLSSLELGDSALYFCASSVGGAPYEQYFGPGTRLTVT.

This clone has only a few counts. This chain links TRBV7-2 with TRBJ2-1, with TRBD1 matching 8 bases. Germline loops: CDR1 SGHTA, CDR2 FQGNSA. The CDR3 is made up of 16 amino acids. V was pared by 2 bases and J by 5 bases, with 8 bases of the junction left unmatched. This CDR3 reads CASSLPGTGLDNEQFF. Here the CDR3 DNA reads TGTGCCAGCAGCTTACCCGGGACAGGTCTCGACAATGAGCAGTTCTTC.

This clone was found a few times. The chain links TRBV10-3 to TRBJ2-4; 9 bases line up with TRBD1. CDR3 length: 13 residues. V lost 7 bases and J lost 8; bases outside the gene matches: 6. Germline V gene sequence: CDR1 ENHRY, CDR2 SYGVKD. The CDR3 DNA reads TGTGCCATCAAACCGGGACAGGGACACATTCAGTACTTC. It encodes CAIKPGQGHIQYF.

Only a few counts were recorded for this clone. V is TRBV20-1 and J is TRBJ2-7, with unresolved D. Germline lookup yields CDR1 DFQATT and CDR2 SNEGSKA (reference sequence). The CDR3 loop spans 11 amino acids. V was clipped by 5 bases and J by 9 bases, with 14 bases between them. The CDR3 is CSAESPAGQYF. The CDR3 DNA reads TGCAGTGCTGAGTCACCCGCCGGGCAGTACTTC.

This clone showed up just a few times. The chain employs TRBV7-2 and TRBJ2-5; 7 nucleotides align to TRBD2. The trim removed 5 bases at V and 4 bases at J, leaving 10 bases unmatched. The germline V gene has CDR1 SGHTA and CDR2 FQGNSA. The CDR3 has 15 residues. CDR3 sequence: CASSNQAGWAETQYF. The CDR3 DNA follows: TGTGCCAGCAGCAATCAAGCGGGATGGGCAGAGACCCAGTACTTC.

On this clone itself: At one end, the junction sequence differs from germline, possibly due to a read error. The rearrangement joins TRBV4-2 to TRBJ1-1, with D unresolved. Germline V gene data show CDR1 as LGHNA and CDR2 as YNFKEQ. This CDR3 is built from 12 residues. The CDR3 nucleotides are TGTGCCAACAGCCAAGAGCGGAGTGAAGCTTTCTTT. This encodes CANSQERSEAFF.

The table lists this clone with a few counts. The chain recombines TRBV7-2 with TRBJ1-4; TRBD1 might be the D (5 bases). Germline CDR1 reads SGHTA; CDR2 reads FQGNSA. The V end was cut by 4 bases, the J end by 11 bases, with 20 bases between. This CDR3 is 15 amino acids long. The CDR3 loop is CASSSSTDTIGKLFF. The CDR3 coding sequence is TGTGCCAGCAGCTCCTCGACAGACACCATTGGGAAACTGTTTTTT.

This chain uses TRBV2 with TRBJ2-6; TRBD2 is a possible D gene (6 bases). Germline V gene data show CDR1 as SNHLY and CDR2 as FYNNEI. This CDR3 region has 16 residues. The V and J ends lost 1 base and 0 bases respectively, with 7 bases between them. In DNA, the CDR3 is TGTGCCAGCAGTGAAGGGGGGGTCTCTGGGGCCAACGTCCTGACTTTC. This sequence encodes CASSEGGVSGANVLTF.

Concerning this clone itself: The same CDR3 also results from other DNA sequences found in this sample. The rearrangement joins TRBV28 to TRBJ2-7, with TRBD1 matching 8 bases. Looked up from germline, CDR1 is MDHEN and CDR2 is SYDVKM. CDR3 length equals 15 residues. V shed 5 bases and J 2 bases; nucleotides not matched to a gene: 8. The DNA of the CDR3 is TGTGCCAGCAGTCAAGCCGGGACAGGCGCCTACGAGCAGTACTTC. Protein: CASSQAGTGAYEQYF.

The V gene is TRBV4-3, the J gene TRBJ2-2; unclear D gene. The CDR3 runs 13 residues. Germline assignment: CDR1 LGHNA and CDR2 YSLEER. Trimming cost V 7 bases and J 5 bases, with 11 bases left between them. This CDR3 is CASTPLRTGELFF. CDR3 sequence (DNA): TGCGCCAGCACCCCTCTGAGGACCGGGGAGCTGTTTTTT.

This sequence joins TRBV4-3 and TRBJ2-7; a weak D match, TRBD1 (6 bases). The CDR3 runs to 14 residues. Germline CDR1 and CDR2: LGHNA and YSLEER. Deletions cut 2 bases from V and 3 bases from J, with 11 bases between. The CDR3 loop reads CASSQFRDNYEQYF. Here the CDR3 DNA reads TGCGCCAGCAGCCAATTCCGGGACAACTACGAGCAGTACTTC.

The CDR3 reads CASSGRTGMYTGELFF. CDR3 DNA: TGTGCCAGCAGCGGGCGAACAGGGATGTACACCGGGGAGCTGTTTTTT. V gene TRBV9 combines with J gene TRBJ2-2, with D possibly matching TRBD1 (6 bases). The V end was cut by 3 bases, the J end by 3 bases, with 15 bases between. The CDR3 has 16 amino acids. Germline lookup yields CDR1 SGDLS and CDR2 YYNGEE.